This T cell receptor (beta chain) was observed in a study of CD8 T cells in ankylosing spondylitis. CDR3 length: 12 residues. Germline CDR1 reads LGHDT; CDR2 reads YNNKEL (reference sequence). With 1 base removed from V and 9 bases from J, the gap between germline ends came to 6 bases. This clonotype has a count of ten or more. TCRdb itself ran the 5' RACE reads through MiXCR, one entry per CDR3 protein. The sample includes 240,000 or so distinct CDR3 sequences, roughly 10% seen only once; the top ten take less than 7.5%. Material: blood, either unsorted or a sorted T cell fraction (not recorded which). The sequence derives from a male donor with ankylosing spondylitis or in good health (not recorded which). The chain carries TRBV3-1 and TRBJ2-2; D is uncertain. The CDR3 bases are TGTGCCAGCAGCCAAGGTCACCGGGAGCTGTTTTTT. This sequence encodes CASSQGHRELFF.